Each of the 20 T cell receptor beta chains below was sequenced from the same sample in a study of CD8+CD57+ T cells in acquired aplastic anemia (dated 2018 in TCRdb). For sequencing, an Illumina HiSeq 2000 was employed. Genomic DNA was used as template for profiling of TCR beta VDJ combinations and CDR3 sequences. Using fastp at Q25 and MiXCR, TCRdb reprocessed the public reads and kept productive beta chains. CDR3 protein duplicates are merged, each entry listing the most common genes and DNA. This sample comprises roughly 86,000 distinct CDR3 sequences, over 35% of them detected only once. The ten largest clones take up 65% to 70% of the sample. Sequencing was performed on sorted CD4+, CD8+, or CD8+CD57+ T cells (not recorded which) from PBMCs. The receptors shown here come from a human donor in good health, serving as a control.

This clonotype was found a few times. V gene TRBV28 combines with J gene TRBJ2-2; TRBD1 is a possible D gene (6 bases). Trimming took 0 bases from V and 7 from J, leaving 12 bases between them. This CDR3 contains 15 residues. Germline V gives CDR1 MDHEN, CDR2 SYDVKM. CDR3 sequence (DNA): TGTGCCAGCAGTTTATGGTCACAGGGTGACGGGGAGCTGTTTTTT. Protein sequence: CASSLWSQGDGELFF.

This clonotype has at least ten counts. This chain links TRBV14 with TRBJ2-7; no clear D gene. Trimming shortened V by 3 bases and J by 9 bases, and 12 bases separated the two germline ends. CDR1 is SGHDN, CDR2 FVKESK, per germline. This CDR3 region has 12 residues. The CDR3 sequence: CASSQTGIGQYF. The CDR3 DNA is TGTGCCAGCAGCCAGACGGGTATTGGGCAGTACTTC.

The chain links TRBV27 to TRBJ2-7; D gene unclear. The CDR3 runs 14 residues. Germline CDR1 reads MNHEY; CDR2 reads SMNVEV (reference sequence). Trimming removed 8 bases from V and 5 bases from J, with 19 bases in between. This chain's CDR3 is CASRALEDVDEQYF. As DNA, the CDR3 is TGTGCCAGCCGGGCTCTAGAGGATGTCGACGAGCAGTACTTC.

In its sample, this clonotype was seen many times. The chain carries TRBV20-1 and TRBJ2-3; 7 positions agree with TRBD2. This CDR3 region has 13 residues. Germline loops: CDR1 DFQATT, CDR2 SNEGSKA (reference sequence). V lost 6 bases and J lost 2; bases outside the gene matches: 5. As DNA, the CDR3 is TGCAGTGCCACTAGCGCTCCCACAGATACGCAGTATTTT. Translation gives CSATSAPTDTQYF.

About this clonotype itself: Mismatch with germline at one junction end may stem from a read error. The chain has TRBV7-6 and TRBJ1-6; D not certain. CDR3 size: 13 residues. Germline lookup yields CDR1 SGHVS and CDR2 FNYEAQ. CDR3 amino acids: CASTPRANSPLHF. In DNA, the CDR3 is TGTGCTAGCACCCCGAGGGCAAATTCACCCCTCCACTTT. Together with reference TRBV7-6 and TRBJ1-6, the CDR3 gives the full variable domain: GAGVSQSPRYKVTKRGQDVALRCDPISGHVSLYWYRQALGQGPEFLTYFNYEAQQDKSGLPNDRFSAERPEGSISTLTIQRTEQRDSAMYRCASTPRANSPLHFGNGTRLTVT.

Ten or more counts support this clonotype. The chain joins TRBV27 to TRBJ2-7; D tentatively fits TRBD1 or TRBD2 (6 bases each). The germline V gene has CDR1 MNHEY and CDR2 SMNVEV (reference sequence). CDR3 size: 14 residues. Trimming took 8 bases from V and 2 from J, leaving 16 bases between them. The CDR3 loop is CASGGRNSAYEQYF. The CDR3 bases are TGTGCCAGCGGGGGGCGGAACTCGGCCTACGAGCAGTACTTC.

A word on this clonotype: One end of the junction varies from germline; a read error may be responsible. This CDR3 is CSVELSASFEQYF. CDR3 nucleotides: TGCAGCGTTGAACTGTCAGCCTCCTTCGAGCAGTACTTC. This chain links TRBV29-1 with TRBJ2-7; D not resolved. The germline V gene encodes CDR1 SQVTM and CDR2 ANQGSEA. The CDR3 runs to 13 residues.

The V gene is TRBV10-2, the J gene TRBJ2-7; 8 bases fit TRBD1. Trimming at V came to 6 bases and at J to 6 bases, leaving 7 bases not matched to a gene. The CDR3 has 13 residues. Germline loops: CDR1 WSHSY, CDR2 SAAADI. CDR3 in amino acids: CASSGQGFGEQYF. The CDR3 nucleotides read TGCGCCAGCAGCGGACAGGGATTCGGCGAGCAGTACTTC.

The CDR3 DNA follows: TGTGCCAGCAGCTTAGAACGAACCTGGGCACATTCACCCCTCCACTTT. Protein sequence: CASSLERTWAHSPLHF. The chain combines TRBV11-2 with TRBJ1-6; D call uncertain. In germline, CDR1 is SGHAT, CDR2 FQNNGV. The length of the CDR3 is 16 residues. Trimming removed 0 bases at V and 8 bases at J, with 14 bases between. Filled out from reference TRBV11-2 and TRBJ1-6, the complete variable domain reads EAGVAQSPRYKIIEKRQSVAFWCNPISGHATLYWYQQILGQGPKLLIQFQNNGVVDDSQLPKDRFSAERLKGVDSTLKIQPAKLEDSAVYLCASSLERTWAHSPLHFGNGTRLTVT.

The gene calls are TRBV3-1 and TRBJ2-3, with D tentatively TRBD2 (7 bases). Germline loops: CDR1 LGHDT, CDR2 YNNKEL (reference sequence). The CDR3 loop spans 15 amino acids. Trimming took 4 bases from V and 6 from J, leaving 17 bases between them. The CDR3 region has the DNA TGTGCCAGCAGCCGCGGGGGCGGGGGCCGTGATACGCAGTATTTT. Translation: CASSRGGGGRDTQYF.

In regard to this clonotype: One end of the junction is discordant with germline, which a read error may explain. The chain uses TRBV3-1 and TRBJ2-7, with TRBD2 identical over 13 bases. The CDR3 is 17 residues long. CDR1 is LGHDT, CDR2 YNNKEL, per germline (reference sequence). The CDR3 DNA follows: TGTGCCAGCAGCCCTAGTGGACTAGCGGGGGCCTCCTACAAGCAGTACTTC. Translating gives CASSPSGLAGASYKQYF.

The chain uses TRBV10-3 and TRBJ1-1, with a possible D match to TRBD1 (6 bases). The ends were cut back, 6 bases at V and 5 bases at J, with 10 bases in the middle. The CDR3 runs 12 residues. CDR1 is ENHRY and CDR2 is SYGVKD in the germline V gene. The CDR3 bases are TGTGCCATCAGCGGAGGGGGAACTGAAGCTTTCTTT. Translating gives CAISGGGTEAFF.

This clonotype appeared a few times. The chain joins TRBV3-1 to TRBJ1-1; D gene uncertain. V was trimmed by 0 bases and J by 1 base, leaving 12 bases between them. This CDR3 spans 16 amino acids. CDR1 is LGHDT and CDR2 is YNNKEL in the germline V gene (reference sequence). For the CDR3, the DNA is TGTGCCAGCAGCCAAGATCTTGGCGGTGAGAACACTGAAGCTTTCTTT. Translation: CASSQDLGGENTEAFF. The variable domain in full, with the rest retrieved from reference TRBV3-1 and TRBJ1-1, is DTAVSQTPKYLVTQMGNDKSIKCEQNLGHDTMYWYKQDSKKFLKIMFSYNNKELIINETVPNRFSPKSPDKAHLNLHINSLELGDSAVYFCASSQDLGGENTEAFFGQGTRLTVV.

V usage is TRBV2 and J usage is TRBJ1-1, with a weak D call TRBD1 (5 bases). V lost 4 bases to trimming and J lost 9 bases, with 15 bases between them. The CDR3 totals 13 residues. Germline V gives CDR1 SNHLY, CDR2 FYNNEI. The CDR3 region is CASSGQRDGKAFF. The CDR3 DNA reads as TGTGCCAGCAGTGGACAAAGGGACGGTAAAGCTTTCTTT.

The V and J genes are TRBV2 and TRBJ2-7, with D unclear. Germline V gene lookup returns CDR1 SNHLY and CDR2 FYNNEI. This CDR3 has 12 amino acids. Trimming removed 5 bases from V and 2 bases from J, with 7 bases in between. The CDR3 spells CASSPVAYEQYF. In nucleotides, the CDR3 is TGTGCCAGCAGTCCGGTTGCCTACGAGCAGTACTTC.

This rearrangement joins TRBV6-5 to TRBJ2-5; 15 bases are shared with TRBD2. Unmatched junction bases numbered 6, after V lost 2 bases and J lost 5 bases. The CDR3 contains 17 residues. Germline V gene lookup returns CDR1 MNHEY and CDR2 SVGAGI. The CDR3 spells CASSYTLGTSGGETQYF. For the CDR3, the DNA is TGTGCCAGCAGTTACACATTGGGGACTAGCGGGGGGGAGACCCAGTACTTC.

There are a few counts of this clonotype. J is TRBJ1-1 and V is TRBV28, with TRBD1 matching 7 bases. The CDR3 loop spans 13 amino acids. V trimming: 5 bases; J trimming: 3 bases; junction bases outside the gene matches: 3. Germline assignment: CDR1 MDHEN and CDR2 SYDVKM. DNA for the CDR3: TGTGCCAGCAGTCGGGACAGTTACACTGAAGCTTTCTTT. The encoded protein is CASSRDSYTEAFF. The full variable domain, in which reference TRBV28 and TRBJ1-1 provide the parts outside the CDR3, is DVKVTQSSRYLVKRTGEKVFLECVQDMDHENMFWYRQDPGLGLRLIYFSYDVKMKEKGDIPEGYSVSREKKERFSLILESASTNQTSMYLCASSRDSYTEAFFGQGTRLTVV.

V usage is TRBV25-1 and J usage is TRBJ1-3; D is unresolved. Trimming removed 0 bases at V and 8 bases at J, with 23 bases between. CDR1 MGHDK and CDR2 SYGVNS come from the germline V gene. This CDR3 region has 18 residues. CDR3 bases: TGTGCCAGCAGTGAATATAGTTCGCTTGACCTCAATGTGGACACCATATATTTT. Translation: CASSEYSSLDLNVDTIYF.

The genes are TRBV10-3 and TRBJ1-2, with 9 bases fitting TRBD1. The V and J ends lost 0 bases and 5 bases, in that order; junction bases with no gene match: 1. The CDR3 consists of 14 residues. Looked up from germline, CDR1 is ENHRY and CDR2 is SYGVKD. DNA of the CDR3: TGTGCCATCAGTGAGTCCGGGACAGGGTATGGCTACACCTTC. It translates to CAISESGTGYGYTF.

This clonotype occurred many times. The chain is built from TRBV5-1 and TRBJ2-7; tentatively, D is TRBD1 (6 bases). The CDR3 loop spans 14 amino acids. In germline, CDR1 is SGHRS, CDR2 YFSETQ. V lost 5 bases, J lost 6 bases, and 18 bases lay in between. CDR3 sequence reads: CASRGCRDKCEQYF. In DNA, the CDR3 is TGCGCCAGCAGGGGTTGCAGGGACAAATGCGAGCAGTACTTC.